Listed here is a single T cell receptor (beta chain). Its antigen is as yet unknown. This CDR3 has 14 amino acids. Per the germline V gene, CDR1 is SGDLS and CDR2 is YYNGEE. Preparation of TRB cDNA libraries relied on 5' RACE carrying UMI labels. TCRdb re-called the 5' RACE reads and catalogs CDR3 proteins one per entry, DNA excluded. The sample data list just under 65,000 distinct CDR3 sequences. This entry is derived from a study of CXCR3-negative and CXCR3-positive naive CD8 T cells. The study, taken as a whole, reports: In CXCR3-positive naive cells, the TRB CDR3s were more hydrophobic than in CXCR3-negative naive cells. Comparably high diversity marked both naive subsets, whereas memory CD8+ cells had much lower diversity.

Sequencing was carried out using naive CXCR3+ CD8+ T cells from blood. Subset defined: CD45RO-CCR7+CD27+CD95- naive CD8+ T cells expressing CXCR3 (TNR3+). The receptor was derived from a human donor in good health. Some clones in this sample may be carry-over from other donors' samples. This chain connects TRBV9 to TRBJ2-7; there is no DNA to check the TCRdb D call of TRBD1. The CDR3 reads CASSVAGGLDEQYF.